The 8 T cell receptor beta chains reported below all come from one sample, sequenced in a study of T cell responses to AZD1222 COVID-19 vaccine. TCRdb's table, derived via immunoSEQ multiplex PCR, lists solely in-frame clones and lacks some. The sample carries over 75,000 clones, roughly nine tenths recorded once. The sequences come from peripheral blood, collected on day 0 of AZD1222 vaccination. The receptor source for this set is an adult in good health.

This rearrangement joins TRBV5-6 to TRBJ1-2; 7 bases match TRBD1. This CDR3 is built from 15 residues. CDR1 and CDR2 from the germline V gene are SGHDT and YYEEEE. Trimming took 0 bases from V and 8 from J; bases not matched to a gene: 10. CDR3: CASSLEWTGLQGYTF. The CDR3 DNA sequence: TGTGCCAGCAGCTTGGAATGGACAGGCTTACAAGGCTACACCTTC.

This chain joins TRBV2 and TRBJ1-1, with 9 bases lining up with TRBD1. CDR3 length: 15 amino acids. V was pared by 11 bases and J by 3 bases, with 13 bases of the junction left unmatched. Germline V CDR1 and CDR2: SNHLY, FYNNEI. As DNA, the CDR3 is TGTGCCGGGTCGGGACAGGGACTCCGGGACACTGAAGCTTTCTTT. Its protein is CAGSGQGLRDTEAFF.

The CDR3 sequence: CASSAGTAGQPQHF. Here the CDR3 DNA reads TGTGCCAGCTCAGCCGGGACCGCCGGGCAGCCCCAGCATTTT. The gene calls are TRBV18 and TRBJ1-5; possibly TRBD1 for D (5 bases). The CDR3 runs 14 residues. The germline V and J ends were trimmed by 5 bases and 7 bases, with 15 bases remaining between them. CDR1 and CDR2 (germline): KGHSH, LQKENI.

The V and J genes are TRBV19 and TRBJ2-3, with 8 positions matching TRBD1. CDR1 is LNHDA and CDR2 is SQIVND in the germline V gene (reference sequence). The CDR3 sequence is 14 residues long. V dropped 7 bases and J dropped 2; count of bases not matched to a gene: 5. The chain's CDR3 is CASTPQGVTDTQYF. For the CDR3, the DNA is TGTGCCAGTACCCCACAGGGGGTCACAGATACGCAGTATTTT.

The chain employs TRBV7-2 and TRBJ1-3; no clear D gene. Germline V CDR1 and CDR2: SGHTA, FQGNSA. Trimming stripped 5 bases from V and 1 base from J, with 12 bases between. The CDR3 extends over 15 amino acids. The CDR3: CASSTSPVSGNTIYF. CDR3 sequence (DNA): TGTGCCAGCAGCACCAGCCCGGTTTCTGGAAACACCATATATTTT.

The J gene is TRBJ2-3, the V gene TRBV3-1 (or the pseudogene TRBV3-2); 9 bases map to TRBD2. Germline values: CDR1 LGHDT, CDR2 YNNKEL (reference sequence). V shed 1 base and J 0 bases; nucleotides not matched to a gene: 11. The CDR3 has 19 residues. CDR3 sequence: CASSQASRGGLSSTDTQYF. DNA of the CDR3: TGTGCCAGCAGCCAAGCCTCGCGGGGGGGCCTTAGTAGCACAGATACGCAGTATTTT.

The J gene is TRBJ2-3, the V gene TRBV14; 11 bases are shared with TRBD2. Germline trimming cut 1 base from V and 5 bases from J; bases unmatched to any gene: 8. The CDR3 covers 17 residues. Germline V gene lookup returns CDR1 SGHDN and CDR2 FVKESK. This chain's CDR3 is CASSQGSSGRILDTQYF. Here the CDR3 DNA reads TGTGCCAGCAGCCAAGGCTCTAGCGGGAGGATTCTAGATACGCAGTATTTT.

The rearrangement links TRBV6-1 to TRBJ1-2; the D gene is possibly TRBD1 (5 bases). There are 13 residues in the CDR3. V lost 3 bases, J lost 4 bases, and 9 bases lay in between. Germline CDR1 reads MNHNS; CDR2 reads SASEGT. The CDR3 loop is CASSDGGLYGYTF. Written as DNA, the CDR3 is TGTGCCAGCAGTGACGGGGGTCTCTATGGCTACACCTTC.